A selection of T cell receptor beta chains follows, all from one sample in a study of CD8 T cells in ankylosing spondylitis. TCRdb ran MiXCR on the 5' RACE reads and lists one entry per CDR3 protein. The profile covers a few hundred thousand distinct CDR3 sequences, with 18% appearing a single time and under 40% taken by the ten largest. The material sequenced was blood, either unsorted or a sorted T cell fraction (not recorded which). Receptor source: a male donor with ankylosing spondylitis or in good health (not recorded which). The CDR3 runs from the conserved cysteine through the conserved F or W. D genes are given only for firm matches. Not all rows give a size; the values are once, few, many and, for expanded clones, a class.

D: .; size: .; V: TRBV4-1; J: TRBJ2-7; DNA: TGCGCCAGCAGCCTAGAGCCTTCTGGGGACGAGCAGTACTTC; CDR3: CASSLEPSGDEQYF
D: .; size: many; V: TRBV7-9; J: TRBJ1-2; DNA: TGTGCCAGCAGCTTAACTCAGGAGATGACTAACTATGGCTACACCTTC; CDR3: CASSLTQEMTNYGYTF
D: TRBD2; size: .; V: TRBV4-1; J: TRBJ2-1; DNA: TGCGCCAGCAGCTCACGATTGACTAGCGGGGACTACAATGAGCAGTTCTTC; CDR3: CASSSRLTSGDYNEQFF
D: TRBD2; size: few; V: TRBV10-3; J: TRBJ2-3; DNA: TGTGCCATCAGTGGAGGGACTAGCGTCGATACGCAGTATTTT; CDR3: CAISGGTSVDTQYF
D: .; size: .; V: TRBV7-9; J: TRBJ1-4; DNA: TGTGCCAGCAGCTGGCTCGAAAAACTGTTTTTT; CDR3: CASSWLEKLFF
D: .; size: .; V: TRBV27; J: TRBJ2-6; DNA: TGTGCCAGCAGTTCTCTGGACAGCCCAGGCCCTTCTGGGGCCAACGTCCTGACTTTC; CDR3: CASSSLDSPGPSGANVLTF
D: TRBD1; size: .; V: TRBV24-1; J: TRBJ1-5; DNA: TGTGCCACCAGTACACGACAGGGGCATAGCAATCAGCCCCAGCATTTT; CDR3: CATSTRQGHSNQPQHF
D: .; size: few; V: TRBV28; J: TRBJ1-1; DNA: TGTGCCAGTCCGTCGGGCGAGGGGAACACTGAAGCTTTCTTT; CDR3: CASPSGEGNTEAFF
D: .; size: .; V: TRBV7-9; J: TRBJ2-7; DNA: TGTGCCAGCAGCATCGACATTTACGAGCAGTACTTC; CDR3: CASSIDIYEQYF
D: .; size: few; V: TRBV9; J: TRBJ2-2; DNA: TGTGCCAGCAGCGGCCGGGAGACGAACACCGGGGAGCTGTTTTTT; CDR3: CASSGRETNTGELFF
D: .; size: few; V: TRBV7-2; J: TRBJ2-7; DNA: TGTGCCAGCAGTTCGCAGTACGAGCAGTACTTC; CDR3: CASSSQYEQYF
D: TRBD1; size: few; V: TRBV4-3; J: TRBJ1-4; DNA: TGCGCCAGCAGCCAATCACGGACAGGGGATGAAAAACTGTTTTTT; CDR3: CASSQSRTGDEKLFF
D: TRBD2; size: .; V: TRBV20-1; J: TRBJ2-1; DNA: TGCAGTGCTAGACCTATGGGCGGGAGATTCTATGAGCAGTTCTTC; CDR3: CSARPMGGRFYEQFF
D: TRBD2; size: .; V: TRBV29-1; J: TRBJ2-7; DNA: TGCAGCGTCCGAACTAGCGGGACCTACGAGCAGTACTTC; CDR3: CSVRTSGTYEQYF
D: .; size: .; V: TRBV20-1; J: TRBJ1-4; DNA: TGCAGTGCTAGAGATCTGGACTCCGGCCTTGAAAAACTGTTTTTT; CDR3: CSARDLDSGLEKLFF
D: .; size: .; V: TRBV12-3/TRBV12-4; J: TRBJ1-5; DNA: TGTGCCAGCAGTTTTGGGGGAACCAATCAGCCCCAGCATTTT; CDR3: CASSFGGTNQPQHF
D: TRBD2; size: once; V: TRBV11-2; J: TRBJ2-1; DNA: TGTGCCAGCAGCCCCGGACTAGCGGGGGATGGCTCCTACAATGAGCAGTTCTTC; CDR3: CASSPGLAGDGSYNEQFF
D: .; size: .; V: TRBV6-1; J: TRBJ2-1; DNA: TGTGCCAGCAGTCCGGACAGCTTAAATGAGCAGTTCTTC; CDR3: CASSPDSLNEQFF
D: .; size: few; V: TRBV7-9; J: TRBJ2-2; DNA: TGTGCCAGCAGCTTATACGATGCCGGGGAGCTGTTTTTT; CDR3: CASSLYDAGELFF
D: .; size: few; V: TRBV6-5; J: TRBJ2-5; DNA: TGTGCCAGCAGTTACTTCCAGCAAGAGACCCAGTACTTC; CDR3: CASSYFQQETQYF
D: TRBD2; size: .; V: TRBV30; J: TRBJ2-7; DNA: TGTGCCTGGAGTGTAGGGACTAGGGGCAACGAGCAGTACTTC; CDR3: CAWSVGTRGNEQYF
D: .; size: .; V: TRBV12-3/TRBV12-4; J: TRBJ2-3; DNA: TGTGCCAGCAGTACCGACAGAATAGATACGCAGTATTTT; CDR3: CASSTDRIDTQYF
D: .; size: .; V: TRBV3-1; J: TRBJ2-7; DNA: TGTGCCAGCAGCCAAGATGGTGACTACTCCTACGAGCAGTACTTC; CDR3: CASSQDGDYSYEQYF
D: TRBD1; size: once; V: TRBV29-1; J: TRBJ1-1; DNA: TGCAGCGTTGAAGGGGTACAGGGGGCGATTAACACTGAAGCTTTCTTT; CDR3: CSVEGVQGAINTEAFF
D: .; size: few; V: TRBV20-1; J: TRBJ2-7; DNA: TGCAGTGCTAGATACCCGGATTCACCCTACGAGCAGTACTTC; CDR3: CSARYPDSPYEQYF
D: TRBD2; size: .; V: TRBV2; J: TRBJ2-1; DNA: TGTGCCAACGGGGCTAGCGGGAACGAGCAGTTCTTC; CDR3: CANGASGNEQFF
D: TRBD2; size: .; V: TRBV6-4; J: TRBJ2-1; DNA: TGTGCCAGCAGTCCGGGACTAGCAGATGAGCAGTTCTTC; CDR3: CASSPGLADEQFF
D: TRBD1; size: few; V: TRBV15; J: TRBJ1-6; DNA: TGTGCCACCAGCAAACAGGGGCCTGAGCTTACACCCCTCCACTTT; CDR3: CATSKQGPELTPLHF
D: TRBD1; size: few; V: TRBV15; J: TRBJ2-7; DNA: TGTGCCACCAGCAGATCACCGGGACAGGGAGGCCCACGATACGAGCAGTACTTC; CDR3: CATSRSPGQGGPRYEQYF
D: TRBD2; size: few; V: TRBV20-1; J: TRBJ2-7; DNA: TGCAGTGCTACCGCTAGCGGGAGCTTGTTGTACGAGCAGTACTTC; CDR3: CSATASGSLLYEQYF
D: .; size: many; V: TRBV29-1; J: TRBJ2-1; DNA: TGCACCCTTTCGGACCACTGGGGCAATGAGCAGTTCTTC; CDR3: CTLSDHWGNEQFF